Listed below are T cell receptor beta chains from one sample, sequenced in a study of graft-versus-host responses after intestinal transplantation. Clones were read by immunoSEQ multiplex PCR, and TCRdb kept only the in-frame ones, dropping some. The table includes approximately 130,000 clones, over 85% detected once. Their specific antigens are unknown. The sequences come from unstimulated CD4+ T cells sorted from spleen or lymph node cells, collected before intestinal transplant. The receptors come from a human donor who received an intestinal transplant. The CDR3 runs from the conserved cysteine through the conserved F or W. Fields, in order: J gene, D gene, clone size, V gene, CDR3 protein, CDR3 DNA. A D gene is named only where the DNA matches it firmly. Not every row has a clone size; where given, it reads once, few, many or a size class.

TRBJ2-5 | TRBD2 | NA | TRBV18 | CASSPRLAGGPFQETQYF | TGTGCCAGCTCACCCAGACTAGCGGGGGGACCCTTCCAAGAGACCCAGTACTTC
TRBJ1-5 | NA | NA | TRBV19 | CASSGWAGDQPQHF | TGTGCCAGTAGTGGTTGGGCAGGGGATCAGCCCCAGCATTTT
TRBJ2-5 | NA | NA | TRBV18 | CASSGYREETQYF | TGTGCCAGCTCAGGCTACAGGGAAGAGACCCAGTACTTC
TRBJ1-4 | NA | NA | TRBV2 | CASSEAGRGSEKLFF | TGTGCCAGCAGTGAAGCGGGCCGAGGGAGTGAAAAACTGTTTTTT
TRBJ1-2 | NA | NA | TRBV30 | CAWSVPGTANYGYTF | TGTGCCTGGAGTGTACCCGGGACGGCTAACTATGGCTACACCTTC
TRBJ2-1 | TRBD1 | NA | TRBV5-1 | CASSTGTEHNEQFF | TGCGCCAGCAGCACGGGGACAGAGCACAATGAGCAGTTCTTC
TRBJ2-5 | NA | NA | TRBV9 | CASSVEGGATTQYF | TGTGCCAGCAGCGTAGAAGGAGGGGCAACCACCCAGTACTTC
TRBJ2-7 | TRBD1 | NA | TRBV18 | CASSGTGGYRGYEQYF | TGTGCCAGCTCCGGGACAGGGGGCTACCGGGGATACGAGCAGTACTTC
TRBJ2-3 | NA | NA | TRBV5-1 | CASSFDGISTDTQYF | TGCGCCAGCAGCTTCGACGGGATAAGCACAGATACGCAGTATTTT
TRBJ2-5 | NA | NA | TRBV6-5 | CASSRTVQETQYF | TGTGCCAGCAGTCGGACGGTCCAAGAGACCCAGTACTTC
TRBJ2-1 | NA | NA | TRBV6-5 | CASSYSYLHNEQFF | TGTGCCAGCAGTTACTCGTACCTACACAATGAGCAGTTCTTC
TRBJ1-2 | TRBD1 | NA | TRBV18 | CASSRQGNYGYTF | TGTGCCAGCTCAAGACAGGGAAACTATGGCTACACCTTC
TRBJ2-1 | TRBD2 | NA | TRBV7-2 | CASSFFAGGSYNEQFF | TGTGCCAGCAGCTTTTTTGCGGGGGGCTCCTACAATGAGCAGTTCTTC
TRBJ1-3 | NA | few | TRBV7-8 | CASSFRSGTIGNTIYF | TGTGCCAGCAGCTTTCGTTCGGGGACGATTGGAAACACCATATATTTT
TRBJ1-2 | NA | NA | TRBV4-2 | CASSEQGRTPYGYTF | TGTGCCAGCAGCGAACAGGGAAGGACGCCCTATGGCTACACCTTC
TRBJ1-1 | NA | NA | TRBV5-1 | CASSFGTGLVTEAFF | TGCGCCAGCAGCTTTGGAACAGGGTTGGTAACTGAAGCTTTCTTT
TRBJ2-7 | NA | NA | TRBV2 | CASSSPGLSYEQYF | TGTGCCAGCAGTTCTCCGGGACTTTCCTACGAGCAGTACTTC
TRBJ2-3 | NA | NA | TRBV14 | CASSQFRVRRPTDTQYF | TGTGCCAGCAGCCAATTTAGGGTTAGACGGCCCACAGATACGCAGTATTTT
TRBJ1-2 | NA | NA | TRBV6-5 | CASSYARGGGYTF | TGTGCCAGCAGTTACGCCAGGGGCGGGGGCTACACCTTC
TRBJ1-5 | TRBD1 | NA | TRBV19 | CASSIGAWDRGNQPQHF | TGTGCCAGTAGTATAGGGGCTTGGGACAGAGGCAATCAGCCCCAGCATTTT
TRBJ2-3 | TRBD2 | NA | TRBV6-1 | CASQGLAETDTQYF | TGTGCCAGTCAAGGACTAGCGGAGACAGATACGCAGTATTTT
TRBJ2-7 | NA | NA | TRBV7-2 | CASSLLRNSYEQYF | TGTGCCAGCAGCTTACTTAGGAACTCCTACGAGCAGTACTTC
TRBJ1-1 | TRBD1 | NA | TRBV9 | CASSPRGRPDTEAFF | TGTGCCAGCAGCCCCAGGGGGCGTCCGGACACTGAAGCTTTCTTT
TRBJ2-3 | NA | NA | TRBV5-1 | CASSLATDTDTQYF | TGCGCCAGCAGCTTGGCTACAGACACAGATACGCAGTATTTT
TRBJ2-3 | TRBD1 | NA | TRBV6-1 | CASRRPGQTQYF | TGTGCCAGCAGGAGACCGGGACAGACCCAGTATTTT
TRBJ2-6 | NA | NA | TRBV5-6 | CASSDSGANVLTF | TGTGCCAGCAGCGACTCTGGGGCCAACGTCCTGACTTTC
TRBJ1-1 | NA | NA | TRBV2 | CASSEGVAEAFF | TGTGCCAGCAGTGAAGGGGTCGCTGAAGCTTTCTTT
TRBJ1-2 | NA | few | TRBV11-1 | CASSLTLPTRNYGYTF | TGTGCCAGCAGCTTAACACTCCCTACAAGAAACTATGGCTACACCTTC
TRBJ1-2 | TRBD1 | NA | TRBV12-5 | CASGSGGSSYGYTF | TGTGCTAGTGGTTCAGGGGGCAGTAGCTATGGCTACACCTTC
TRBJ2-1 | TRBD2 | NA | TRBV19 | CASNGLAGGPRNEQFF | TGTGCCAGTAATGGACTAGCGGGGGGGCCTCGGAATGAGCAGTTCTTC
TRBJ1-4 | NA | NA | TRBV29-1 | CSKTNGEKLFF | TGCAGCAAAACGAACGGTGAAAAACTGTTTTTT
TRBJ2-4 | NA | once | TRBV5-8 | CASSFEGNIQYF | TGTGCCAGCAGCTTTGAGGGAAACATTCAGTACTTC
TRBJ1-2 | NA | NA | TRBV11-3 | CASRGVSGYTF | TGTGCCAGCAGGGGGGTCAGTGGCTACACCTTC
TRBJ1-1 | NA | NA | TRBV10-3 | CAISDRNTEAFF | TGTGCCATCAGTGACCGAAACACTGAAGCTTTCTTT
TRBJ1-2 | TRBD1 | NA | TRBV18 | CASSMDRTNGYTF | TGTGCCAGCTCGATGGACAGGACCAATGGCTACACCTTC
TRBJ2-7 | TRBD2 | NA | TRBV19 | CASSIGGTSGVAYEQYF | TGTGCCAGTAGTATAGGAGGGACTAGCGGGGTCGCGTACGAGCAGTACTTC
TRBJ2-3 | NA | NA | TRBV5-1 | CASSLLLTSTDTQYF | TGCGCCAGCAGCTTGTTACTAACTAGCACAGATACGCAGTATTTT
TRBJ2-3 | TRBD1 | NA | TRBV9 | CASSPDLGQVPLSHTDTQYF | TGTGCCAGCAGCCCCGACCTCGGACAGGTTCCACTTTCTCACACAGATACGCAGTATTTT
TRBJ1-3 | NA | few | TRBV7-9 | CASSTSRGNTIYF | TGTGCCAGCAGCACCTCCAGAGGAAACACCATATATTTT
TRBJ1-1 | TRBD1 | NA | TRBV5-1 | CASSLSSGQGVQTEAFF | TGCGCCAGCAGCTTGTCTTCGGGACAGGGAGTACAAACTGAAGCTTTCTTT
TRBJ2-7 | TRBD1 | NA | TRBV6-4 | CASSNRGVGYF | TGTGCCAGCAGCAACAGGGGGGTGGGGTACTTC
TRBJ2-5 | TRBD2 | NA | TRBV9 | CASSAGGRQETQYF | TGTGCCAGCAGCGCCGGGGGGAGGCAAGAGACCCAGTACTTC
TRBJ2-7 | NA | NA | TRBV10-2 | CASSESGPIYEQYF | TGCGCCAGCAGTGAGTCGGGGCCGATCTACGAGCAGTACTTC
TRBJ2-7 | NA | NA | TRBV11-3 | CASSPGLSSYEQYF | TGTGCCAGCAGCCCCGGACTGAGCTCCTACGAGCAGTACTTC
TRBJ2-5 | NA | NA | TRBV5-1 | CASSLRDPRETQYF | TGCGCCAGCAGCCTCCGGGACCCACGGGAGACCCAGTACTTC
TRBJ1-2 | NA | NA | TRBV6-5 | CASRGPGNYGYTF | TGTGCCAGCAGAGGCCCGGGTAACTATGGCTACACCTTC
TRBJ2-7 | TRBD1 | NA | TRBV6-1 | CASNRDRGVSYEQYF | TGTGCCAGCAACCGGGACAGGGGGGTCTCCTACGAGCAGTACTTC
TRBJ2-7 | TRBD1 | NA | TRBV30 | CAWSGTGSYEQYF | TGTGCCTGGAGTGGGACAGGTTCCTACGAGCAGTACTTC
TRBJ1-1 | TRBD1 | NA | TRBV7-9 | CASGTGDWGSGTEAFF | TGTGCCAGCGGGACAGGGGATTGGGGTTCGGGCACTGAAGCTTTCTTT
TRBJ2-7 | NA | NA | TRBV27 | CASSRSSYEQYF | TGTGCCAGCAGTAGGTCCTCCTACGAGCAGTACTTC
TRBJ1-6 | NA | NA | TRBV11-3 | CASSLRVTFPSPLHF | TGTGCCAGCAGCTTAAGGGTCACCTTTCCTTCACCCCTCCACTTT
TRBJ2-1 | TRBD1 | NA | TRBV6-4 | CASRGQGKNEQFF | TGTGCCAGCAGGGGACAGGGGAAAAATGAGCAGTTCTTC
TRBJ2-1 | TRBD2 | once | TRBV2 | CASSEPAGGRDEQFF | TGTGCCAGCAGTGAACCAGCGGGGGGCCGCGATGAGCAGTTCTTC
TRBJ1-4 | NA | NA | TRBV4-2 | CASSVRTEKIEKLFF | TGTGCCAGCAGCGTACGGACAGAGAAGATTGAAAAACTGTTTTTT
TRBJ2-3 | NA | NA | TRBV15 | CATSRDFGEITDTQYF | TGTGCCACCAGCAGAGATTTCGGGGAGATCACAGATACGCAGTATTTT
TRBJ2-3 | NA | NA | TRBV5-1 | CASSSRETDTQYF | TGCGCCAGCAGCTCCCGGGAGACAGATACGCAGTATTTT
TRBJ1-6 | NA | NA | TRBV10-3 | CAIGAASRGYNSPLHF | TGTGCCATCGGAGCCGCCTCAAGGGGCTATAATTCACCCCTCCACTTT
TRBJ2-1 | NA | NA | TRBV5-1 | CASSSLGVALSYNEQFF | TGCGCCAGCAGCTCTCTCGGGGTAGCGCTCTCCTACAATGAGCAGTTCTTC